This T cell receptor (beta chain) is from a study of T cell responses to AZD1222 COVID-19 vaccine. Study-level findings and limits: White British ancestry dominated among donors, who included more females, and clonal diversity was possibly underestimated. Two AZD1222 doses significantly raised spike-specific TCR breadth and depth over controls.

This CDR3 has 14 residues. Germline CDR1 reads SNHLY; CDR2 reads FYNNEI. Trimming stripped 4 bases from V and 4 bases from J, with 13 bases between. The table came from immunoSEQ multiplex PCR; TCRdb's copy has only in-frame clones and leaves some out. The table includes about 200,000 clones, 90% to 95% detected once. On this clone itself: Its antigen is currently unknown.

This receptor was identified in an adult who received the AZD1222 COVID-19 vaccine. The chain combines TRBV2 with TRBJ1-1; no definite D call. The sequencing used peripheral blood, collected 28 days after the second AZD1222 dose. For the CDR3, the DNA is TGTGCCAGCAGTGGTAGGGAGGGTGGCACTGAAGCTTTCTTT. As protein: CASSGREGGTEAFF.